The 9 T cell receptor beta chains presented below share a single source sample, sequenced in a study of blood T cell repertoires in COVID-19. Produced via immunoSEQ multiplex PCR; TCRdb's table is partial and in-frame only. The table has approximately 170,000 clones, around 84% seen once; the top ten hold about 3.5%. The material sequenced was PBMCs or T cells enriched from blood (not recorded which). Receptors were obtained from a woman in her thirties who had recovered from COVID-19.

With regard to this clone: Other DNA sequences of this sample code for an identical CDR3. The chain joins TRBV5-1 to TRBJ1-2; 8 bases align to TRBD1. Looked up from germline, CDR1 is SGHRS and CDR2 is YFSETQ. Trimming at V came to 2 bases and at J to 8 bases, leaving 5 bases not matched to a gene. The CDR3 covers 13 residues. CDR3 sequence: CASSLAGGRGYTF. Written as DNA, the CDR3 is TGCGCCAGCAGCTTAGCAGGGGGCCGGGGCTACACCTTC.

This clone was seen only a few times. The rearrangement links TRBV9 to TRBJ2-2; TRBD1 agrees at 7 bases. CDR3 length equals 15 residues. Germline CDR1 is SGDLS and CDR2 is YYNGEE. With 4 bases clipped from V and 5 bases from J, the junction kept 8 bases outside the gene matches. The CDR3 reads CASSSDRVRTGELFF. The CDR3 DNA reads TGTGCCAGCAGCTCTGACAGGGTTCGGACCGGGGAGCTGTTTTTT.

The chain carries TRBV5-1 and TRBJ1-6; D unclear. In germline, CDR1 is SGHRS, CDR2 YFSETQ. This CDR3 has 15 amino acids. Trimming shortened V by 0 bases and J by 4 bases, and 8 bases separated the two germline ends. The CDR3 region has the DNA TGCGCCAGCAGCTTGGACTCGGGGTATAATTCACCCCTCCACTTT. This codes for CASSLDSGYNSPLHF.

In regard to this clone: The sample holds other DNA sequences that translate to the same CDR3. The chain has TRBV6-5 and TRBJ1-1; no definite D call. V shed 2 bases and J shed 2 bases, with 9 bases lying between them. Germline V gene lookup returns CDR1 MNHEY and CDR2 SVGAGI. This CDR3 is built from 14 residues. CDR3 sequence: CASSYSRGNTEAFF. The CDR3 bases are TGTGCCAGCAGTTACAGTCGGGGAAACACTGAAGCTTTCTTT.

This chain uses TRBV28 with TRBJ1-4, with TRBD1 as a possible D gene (6 bases). V was trimmed by 3 bases and J by 2 bases, leaving 7 bases between them. Germline loops: CDR1 MDHEN, CDR2 SYDVKM. This CDR3 has 14 amino acids. The chain's CDR3 is CASSFTGTNEKLFF. The CDR3 DNA follows: TGTGCCAGCAGTTTTACAGGGACTAATGAAAAACTGTTTTTT.

This rearrangement joins TRBV9 to TRBJ2-5, with D possibly TRBD2 on 6 matching bases. The CDR3 totals 13 residues. The germline V gene encodes CDR1 SGDLS and CDR2 YYNGEE. V was clipped by 1 base and J by 5 bases, with 9 bases between them. CDR3 region: CASSVRLAETQYF. Written as DNA, the CDR3 is TGTGCCAGCAGCGTAAGGCTAGCGGAGACCCAGTACTTC.

This clone was picked up many times. The chain couples TRBV6-5 to TRBJ1-6, with D maybe TRBD1 (6 bases). The CDR3 is made up of 14 amino acids. V lost 3 bases and J 6 bases, leaving 9 bases between the germline ends. Germline V gene sequence: CDR1 MNHEY, CDR2 SVGAGI. CDR3 residues: CASSYGRGNSPLHF. DNA for the CDR3: TGTGCCAGCAGTTATGGCAGGGGTAATTCACCCCTCCACTTT.

The rearrangement links TRBV25-1 to TRBJ1-1; 7 bases align to TRBD1. V lost 4 bases to trimming and J lost 1 base; unmatched junction nucleotides: 6. CDR1 is MGHDK and CDR2 is SYGVNS in the germline V gene. The CDR3 totals 15 residues. The CDR3 DNA is TGTGCCAGCAGTGGCAGGACAGGCCCGAACACTGAAGCTTTCTTT. It translates to CASSGRTGPNTEAFF. The full variable domain, its missing parts supplied by reference TRBV25-1 and TRBJ1-1, is EADIYQTPRYLVIGTGKKITLECSQTMGHDKMYWYQQDPGMELHLIHYSYGVNSTEKGDLSSESTVSRIRTEHFPLTLESARPSHTSQYLCASSGRTGPNTEAFFGQGTRLTVV.

This clone was observed a single time. The gene calls are TRBV12-3 or TRBV12-4 and TRBJ2-7, with D perhaps matching TRBD2 (5 bases). This CDR3 contains 13 residues. Trimming took 3 bases from V and 4 from J, leaving 10 bases between them. The CDR3 nucleotides read TGTGCCAGCAGTTTGCGACGGGGATACGAGCAGTACTTC. Protein: CASSLRRGYEQYF.